These T cell receptor beta chains were read from a single sample in a study of Ad26.COV2.S vaccination and SARS-CoV-2 variants. Sequenced by immunoSEQ multiplex PCR; TCRdb stores in-frame clones only, minus some. The sample includes nearly 95,000 clones, approximately 81% of them seen just once. The material was peripheral blood, obtained after recovery from COVID-19. These TCRs come from a human donor who had recovered from COVID-19. Each CDR3 is given with its conserved first and last residue. Fields, in order: D gene, J gene, V gene, clone size, CDR3 protein, CDR3 DNA. A D gene is named only where the DNA matches it firmly. Part of the rows lack a size; the others show once, few, many or a class for expanded clones.

.	TRBJ2-5	TRBV5-1	.	CASSPDSLWETQYF	TGCGCCAGCAGCCCGGACAGCCTATGGGAGACCCAGTACTTC
.	TRBJ2-6	TRBV9	.	CASSVASGANVLTF	TGTGCCAGCAGCGTAGCTTCTGGGGCCAACGTCCTGACTTTC
.	TRBJ1-5	TRBV24-1	once	CATWRAPPTRPHRAANQPQHF	TGTGCCACTTGGCGTGCACCCCCCACCCGCCCCCATCGGGCGGCAAATCAGCCCCAGCATTTT
TRBD1	TRBJ2-7	TRBV14	.	CASSHSRTGGHYEQYF	TGTGCCAGCAGCCACTCTAGGACAGGGGGACACTACGAGCAGTACTTC
.	TRBJ2-3	TRBV19	.	CASSPTWGAGTDTQYF	TGTGCCAGTAGTCCGACTTGGGGGGCGGGCACAGATACGCAGTATTTT
.	TRBJ2-1	TRBV2	.	CASSDPGSSYNEQFF	TGTGCCAGCAGTGACCCCGGGAGCTCCTACAATGAGCAGTTCTTC
TRBD2	TRBJ2-1	TRBV27	.	CASSKAGVDNEQFF	TGTGCCAGCAGTAAAGCGGGAGTGGACAATGAGCAGTTCTTC
.	TRBJ1-1	TRBV7-9	.	CASSLVRWLENTEAFF	TGTGCCAGCAGCTTAGTTCGCTGGTTGGAGAACACTGAAGCTTTCTTT
.	TRBJ1-5	TRBV21-1	.	CASSGGYSGQPQHF	TGTGCCAGCAGCGGGGGGTATTCGGGGCAGCCCCAGCATTTT
.	TRBJ1-5	TRBV11-2	.	CASSPDYGGNQPQHF	TGTGCCAGCAGCCCGGATTACGGGGGCAATCAGCCCCAGCATTTT
.	TRBJ2-1	TRBV28	.	CASSAQPNEQFF	TGTGCCAGCAGTGCGCAGCCCAATGAGCAGTTCTTC
TRBD1	TRBJ2-1	TRBV19	.	CASSIGRTGYSYNEQFF	TGTGCCAGTAGTATAGGTCGGACAGGGTACTCCTACAATGAGCAGTTCTTC
.	TRBJ2-7	TRBV7-6	.	CASSLRRMGAYEQYF	TGTGCCAGCAGCTTACGACGGATGGGAGCCTACGAGCAGTACTTC
.	TRBJ1-1	TRBV19	.	CASSTQRNTEAFF	TGTGCCAGTAGTACACAGCGGAACACTGAAGCTTTCTTT
.	TRBJ1-2	TRBV27	.	CASSPVTRMNYGYTF	TGTGCCAGCAGTCCGGTGACCCGAATGAACTATGGCTACACCTTC
.	TRBJ2-3	TRBV27	.	CASSLQWAADTQYF	TGTGCCAGCAGTTTACAATGGGCGGCAGATACGCAGTATTTT
.	TRBJ1-4	TRBV15	.	CATSRDYREVIYEKLFF	TGTGCCACCAGCAGGGACTACCGGGAGGTTATCTATGAGAAACTGTTTTTT
TRBD2	TRBJ2-1	TRBV19	.	CASRGASGRNEQFF	TGTGCCAGTAGAGGGGCTAGCGGGAGGAATGAGCAGTTCTTC
TRBD1	TRBJ1-3	TRBV9	.	CASSEGDSSGNTIYF	TGTGCCAGCAGCGAGGGGGACAGCTCTGGAAACACCATATATTTT
TRBD1	TRBJ1-5	TRBV28	.	CASSRRDRVNLPQHF	TGTGCCAGCAGCCGCCGGGACAGGGTGAATTTGCCCCAGCATTTT
.	TRBJ2-3	TRBV5-4	.	CASSLRDNTDTQYF	TGTGCCAGCAGCTTGCGGGACAACACAGATACGCAGTATTTT
TRBD1	TRBJ2-2	TRBV6-6	few	CASSYPRQGAGELFF	TGTGCCAGCAGTTACCCAAGACAGGGGGCCGGGGAGCTGTTTTTT